The 8 T cell receptor beta chains listed next were all sequenced from one sample in a study of cytomegalovirus exposure and HLA in healthy donors. PCR amplification relied on 60 Vbeta primers (plus 13 Jbeta primers). Generated by immunoSEQ multiplex PCR, the TCRdb table keeps only in-frame clones and is missing some. The sample includes approximately 120,000 clones, 77% of them seen just once. The sample consisted of PBMCs. The receptors come from a woman aged 40-49 years in good health and CMV-seropositive.

The J gene is TRBJ1-3, the V gene TRBV4-1; tentatively, D is TRBD1 (5 bases). Trimming pared 4 bases from V and 1 base from J, leaving 14 bases between. CDR1 is MGHRA, CDR2 YSYEKL, per germline. The length of the CDR3 is 16 residues. The CDR3 sequence is CASSPAGTFSGNTIYF. The CDR3 DNA is TGCGCCAGCAGCCCCGCGGGGACTTTTTCTGGAAACACCATATATTTT.

The rearrangement joins TRBV5-6 to TRBJ2-7; D remains unclear. Trimming removed 0 bases at V and 2 bases at J, with 15 bases between. This CDR3 contains 16 residues. The V gene's germline CDR1 is SGHDT and CDR2 YYEEEE. The CDR3 reads CASSLAIYASTYEQYF. In nucleotides, the CDR3 is TGTGCCAGCAGCTTGGCCATATATGCCTCTACCTACGAGCAGTACTTC.

This rearrangement joins TRBV7-8 to TRBJ1-1; TRBD1 is a possible D gene (6 bases). CDR1 and CDR2 from the germline V gene are SGHVS and FQNEAQ. The CDR3 runs 14 residues. Between the trimmed V and J ends, which lost 4 bases and 1 base, there was a span of 10 bases. In DNA, the CDR3 is TGTGCCAGCAGCTACCCGGACAGGAACACTGAAGCTTTCTTT. Translation: CASSYPDRNTEAFF. Supplemented by reference TRBV7-8 and TRBJ1-1, the full variable domain reads GAGVSQSPRYKVAKRGQDVALRCDPISGHVSLFWYQQALGQGPEFLTYFQNEAQLDKSGLPSDRFFAERPEGSVSTLKIQRTQQEDSAVYLCASSYPDRNTEAFFGQGTRLTVV.

This chain joins TRBV28 and TRBJ1-1; 9 nucleotides align to TRBD1. Unmatched junction bases numbered 8, after V lost 6 bases and J lost 0 bases. The germline CDR1 and CDR2 sequences are MDHEN and SYDVKM. The CDR3 is made up of 16 amino acids. CDR3 protein: CASRRDRAEMNTEAFF. In nucleotides, the CDR3 is TGTGCCAGCAGGAGGGACAGGGCTGAAATGAACACTGAAGCTTTCTTT. The full variable domain, in which reference TRBV28 and TRBJ1-1 provide the parts outside the CDR3, is DVKVTQSSRYLVKRTGEKVFLECVQDMDHENMFWYRQDPGLGLRLIYFSYDVKMKEKGDIPEGYSVSREKKERFSLILESASTNQTSMYLCASRRDRAEMNTEAFFGQGTRLTVV.

CDR3 bases: TGTGCCAGCAGCTTCCCCGGGGGAGAGACCCAGTACTTC. It specifies CASSFPGGETQYF. The V call is TRBV5-5, the J call TRBJ2-5; maybe TRBD2 (6 bases). Trimming left V 2 bases short and J 4 bases short, with 9 bases between. The CDR3 totals 13 residues. Germline assignment: CDR1 SGHKS and CDR2 YYEKEE (reference sequence).

V and J are TRBV10-3 and TRBJ1-1; a weak D match, TRBD1 (6 bases). The CDR3 covers 12 residues. The germline V and J ends were trimmed by 5 bases and 10 bases, with 14 bases remaining between them. Germline CDR1 is ENHRY and CDR2 is SYGVKD. The CDR3 region is CAISMGGAGAFF. As DNA, the CDR3 is TGTGCCATCAGTATGGGGGGGGCTGGAGCTTTCTTT.

This clone was found a few times. The DNA of the CDR3 is TGTGCCAGCGCCGAGGCCACAGATACGCAGTATTTT. It codes for CASAEATDTQYF. V and J are TRBV27 and TRBJ2-3; no clear D. Trimming stripped 8 bases from V and 2 bases from J, with 8 bases between. This CDR3 is 12 amino acids long. The germline CDR1 and CDR2 sequences are MNHEY and SMNVEV (reference sequence).

This clone was observed a few times. The V gene is TRBV6-5, the J gene TRBJ1-4; 8 positions match TRBD1. Germline CDR1 and CDR2: MNHEY and SVGAGI. Trimming took 6 bases from V and 4 from J; bases not matched to a gene: 7. The CDR3 sequence is 15 residues long. The CDR3 DNA follows: TGTGCCAGCAGGCGATCACAGGGGGTTAATGAAAAACTGTTTTTT. Translation gives CASRRSQGVNEKLFF.